Listed below are T cell receptor beta chains from one sample, sequenced in a study of T cell responses to AZD1222 COVID-19 vaccine. The data were produced by immunoSEQ multiplex PCR, yet TCRdb's version contains in-frame clones alone and is incomplete. The sample lists some 71,000 clones; approximately 90% were seen once. The specimen was peripheral blood, collected 28 days after the second AZD1222 dose. The origin of the receptors is an adult who received the AZD1222 COVID-19 vaccine. CDR3s include the opening cysteine and the closing phenylalanine or tryptophan. D genes are given only for firm matches. Size values are once, few and many counts, or a class for expanded clones, and some rows have none.

clone_size j_call v_call d_call cdr3_nt cdr3_aa
. TRBJ2-1 TRBV4-3 TRBD2 TGCGCCAGCAGCCAAGAGTCATTAGCGGGGGCCTCCTACAATGAGCAGTTCTTC CASSQESLAGASYNEQFF
. TRBJ1-4 TRBV6-6 TRBD1 TGTGCCAGCAGCTGGGGACAGGGAGGGACTAATGAAAAACTGTTTTTT CASSWGQGGTNEKLFF
. TRBJ2-7 TRBV28 . TGTGCCAGCAGTCTGACAGGAGTCTACGAGCAGTACTTC CASSLTGVYEQYF
. TRBJ1-4 TRBV3-1/TRBV3-2 . TGTGCCAGCAGCCCGGGCCTTGGGCAAATTGCAACTAATGAAAAACTGTTTTTT CASSPGLGQIATNEKLFF
. TRBJ1-2 TRBV5-4 TRBD1 TGTGCCAGCAGCCCCGGCGGACAGGGAGGATTGGAGAACTATGGCTACACCTTC CASSPGGQGGLENYGYTF
. TRBJ2-2 TRBV7-3 . TGTGCCAGCAGCCATCGACGGCCTGGGGACGGGGAGCTGTTTTTT CASSHRRPGDGELFF
. TRBJ1-5 TRBV6-5 TRBD1 TGTGCCAGCAGCCTAACGACAGGGGACAATCAGCCCCAGCATTTT CASSLTTGDNQPQHF
few TRBJ1-1 TRBV5-1 . TGCGCCAGCTGGGACGGGCCTTGGGACACTGAAGCTTTCTTT CASWDGPWDTEAFF
. TRBJ1-2 TRBV30 . TGTGCCTGGTCTCTGGAAAGGAACTATGGCTACACCTTC CAWSLERNYGYTF
once TRBJ2-5 TRBV7-3 TRBD1 TGTGCCAGCAGCCAGGGGGAAGGAGAGACCCAGTACTTC CASSQGEGETQYF
. TRBJ2-1 TRBV11-3 . TGTGCCAGCAGCTTGGGACCCCCCGATGAGCAGTTCTTC CASSLGPPDEQFF
. TRBJ2-5 TRBV19 TRBD2 TGTGCCAGTAGTATGGGGAGGGCCGAGACCCAGTACTTC CASSMGRAETQYF
. TRBJ2-2 TRBV11-2 . TGTGCCAGCAGCAGACTAGTAGGCACCGGGGAGCTGTTTTTT CASSRLVGTGELFF
. TRBJ2-7 TRBV6-6 . TGTGCCAGCAGTTCCCCCTCGGAGGGGCACTACGAGCAGTACTTC CASSSPSEGHYEQYF
. TRBJ1-1 TRBV29-1 . TGCAGCTCCAAACCCCCCTTCTCCGGGGGTCTTGAAGCTTTCTTT CSSKPPFSGGLEAFF
. TRBJ2-1 TRBV11-2 TRBD1 TGTGCCAGCAGCTACGCACCGGGACAGGGGCCGATCTTC CASSYAPGQGPIF
. TRBJ1-2 TRBV5-6 . TGTGCCAGCAGCTTAAGGGTGGCCAGCTATGGCTACACCTTC CASSLRVASYGYTF
. TRBJ2-5 TRBV5-1 . TGCGCCAGCAGCTCGCGGGAACAAGAGACCCAGTACTTC CASSSREQETQYF
few TRBJ1-2 TRBV2 TRBD1 TGTGCCAGCAGTGAGGGGACAGTGGGTTTTTATGGCTACACCTTC CASSEGTVGFYGYTF
. TRBJ2-7 TRBV10-1 . TGCGCCTCCGTCAGGGAGGTGTGGGAGCAGTACTTC CASVREVWEQYF
. TRBJ2-7 TRBV5-1 TRBD1 TGCGCCAGCAGCTTAAATACCGGGACAGCCTACGAGCAGTACTTC CASSLNTGTAYEQYF
. TRBJ2-5 TRBV9 . TGTGCCAGCAGCGTAGCTACAGGTCAAGAGACCCAGTACTTC CASSVATGQETQYF
. TRBJ2-5 TRBV7-8 . TGTGCCAGCAGCTTAATAGGCGGCATTTACCAAGAGACCCAGTACTTC CASSLIGGIYQETQYF
. TRBJ2-1 TRBV7-9 TRBD2 TGTGCCAGCAGCCCTCGGTCTAGCGGGAAGGGGAATGAGCAGTTCTTC CASSPRSSGKGNEQFF
. TRBJ2-6 TRBV11-3 . TGTGCCAGCAGCTTACTAGGAAGAGGCTCTGGGGCCAACGTCCTGACTTTC CASSLLGRGSGANVLTF
. TRBJ1-5 TRBV5-1 . TGCGCCAGCAGCACGAATTCAGGGCAGCCCCAGCATTTT CASSTNSGQPQHF
. TRBJ2-1 TRBV13 . TGTGCCAGCAGCCCAAGACCGGGGGCCTACAATGAGCAGTTCTTC CASSPRPGAYNEQFF
. TRBJ1-2 TRBV28 . TGTGCCAGCAGTTTACCTGTAGCTGGCTACACCTTC CASSLPVAGYTF
. TRBJ2-1 TRBV11-2 . TGTGCCAGCAGCTTAGTTGGGGCTCTAGCGCTAAACAATGAGCAGTTCTTC CASSLVGALALNNEQFF
. TRBJ2-7 TRBV28 . TGTGCCAGCAGTTTACTAGCGTGGGAGCAGTACTTC CASSLLAWEQYF
. TRBJ1-5 TRBV7-2 TRBD1 TGTGCCAGCAGCTTAAGGACAGGGACCCGGTCGCCCCAGCATTTT CASSLRTGTRSPQHF
. TRBJ2-7 TRBV5-1 . TGCGCCAGCAGAGTTAGTGGTCTCTACGAGCAGTACTTC CASRVSGLYEQYF
. TRBJ1-1 TRBV7-9 . TGTGCCAGCAGCTTTGAGGAATCGTTCACTGAAGCTTTCTTT CASSFEESFTEAFF
. TRBJ1-5 TRBV7-8 . TGTGCCAGCAGCTTTGGTGACGGAAGTTATCAGCCCCAGCATTTT CASSFGDGSYQPQHF
. TRBJ2-7 TRBV7-3 . TGTGCCAGCAGCCTGGGTCCAGCGACCTCCTACGAGCAGTACTTC CASSLGPATSYEQYF
. TRBJ1-2 TRBV7-2 . TGTGCCAGCAGCTTAATGGAGGCAGGGAGTATGGGTGGCTACACCTTC CASSLMEAGSMGGYTF
. TRBJ1-5 TRBV5-5 . TGTGCCAGCAGCCTTCTCAACAATCAGCCCCAGCATTTT CASSLLNNQPQHF
. TRBJ1-5 TRBV2 . TGTGCCAGCAGTGATAACGGCAATCAGCCCCAGCATTTT CASSDNGNQPQHF
. TRBJ2-7 TRBV6-4 TRBD2 TGTGCCAGCAGTTATCTAGCGGGCGGCGTTTACGAGCAGTACTTC CASSYLAGGVYEQYF
. TRBJ2-1 TRBV29-1 . TGCAGCGTTGAAGTCGTGTTGAATGAGCAGTTCTTC CSVEVVLNEQFF
. TRBJ2-1 TRBV27 . TGTGCCAGCAGTTTCGTTGACAAGCAGTTCTTC CASSFVDKQFF
. TRBJ1-5 TRBV27 TRBD1 TGTGCCAGCACCACAGGGGGCCCCAATCAGCCCCAGCATTTT CASTTGGPNQPQHF
. TRBJ2-2 TRBV6-5 TRBD1 TGTGCCAGCCGTCGAGGGGGCGAGAACACCGGGGAGCTGTTTTTT CASRRGGENTGELFF
once TRBJ1-5 TRBV28 . TGTGCCACCTGGGGGGGCAATCAGCCCCAGCATTTT CATWGGNQPQHF
. TRBJ1-1 TRBV30 . TGTGCCTGGAGTGTACAAGATGGTACTGAAGCTTTCTTT CAWSVQDGTEAFF
. TRBJ2-7 TRBV9 TRBD2 TGTGCCAGCAGCCCTAAACTAGCGGGAAGCGACGAGCAGTACTTC CASSPKLAGSDEQYF
. TRBJ2-7 TRBV9 TRBD1 TGTGCCAGCACCCGGGACAGGGGAGGAGAGCAGTACTTC CASTRDRGGEQYF
. TRBJ1-5 TRBV27 . TGTGCCAGCAGTCCACGACAGCATAGCAATCAGCCCCAGCATTTT CASSPRQHSNQPQHF
. TRBJ1-2 TRBV12-5 . TGTGCTAGTGGACCTGTATCTTATGGCTACACCTTC CASGPVSYGYTF
once TRBJ1-1 TRBV19 . TGTGCCAGTAGTAGCGTCCGAATGAACACTGAAGCTTTCTTT CASSSVRMNTEAFF
. TRBJ2-7 TRBV9 . TGTGCCAGCAGCCCTCGTCCCGGAGTATCCGACCTCCACGAGCAGTACTTC CASSPRPGVSDLHEQYF
. TRBJ2-1 TRBV15 . TGTGCCACCAGTGGGGTAGCGTCTCGCTCCTACAATGAGCAGTTCTTC CATSGVASRSYNEQFF
few TRBJ1-3 TRBV30 . TGTGCCTGGAGTGGGCAAACGGGAAACACCATATATTTT CAWSGQTGNTIYF
few TRBJ2-5 TRBV7-3 . TGTGCCAGCAGCTTAGGGCAGACAGAAGAAGAGACCCAGTACTTC CASSLGQTEEETQYF
. TRBJ2-2 TRBV3-1/TRBV3-2 . TGTGCCAGCAGCCATCTTACCCCCGGGGAGCTGTTTTTT CASSHLTPGELFF
. TRBJ1-4 TRBV21-1 . TGTGCCAGCAGCAAACTAGTTCGGGAAAAACTGTTTTTT CASSKLVREKLFF
. TRBJ2-7 TRBV5-6 . TGTGCCAGCAGCCTCGAGAGGGGGGCACATGAGCAGTACTTC CASSLERGAHEQYF
. TRBJ2-3 TRBV9 . TGTGCCAGCAGCGCCGGCTGGGATACGCAGTATTTT CASSAGWDTQYF